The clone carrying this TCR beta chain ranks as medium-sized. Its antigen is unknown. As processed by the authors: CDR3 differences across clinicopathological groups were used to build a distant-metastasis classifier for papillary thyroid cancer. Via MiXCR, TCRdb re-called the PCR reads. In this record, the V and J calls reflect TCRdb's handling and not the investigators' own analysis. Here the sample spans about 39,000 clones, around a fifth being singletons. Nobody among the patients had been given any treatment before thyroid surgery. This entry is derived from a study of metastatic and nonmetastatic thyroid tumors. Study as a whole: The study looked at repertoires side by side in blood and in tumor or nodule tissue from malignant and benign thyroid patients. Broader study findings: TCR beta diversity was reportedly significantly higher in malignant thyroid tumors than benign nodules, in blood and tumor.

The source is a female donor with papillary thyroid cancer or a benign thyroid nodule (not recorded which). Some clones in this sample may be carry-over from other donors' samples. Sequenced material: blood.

CDR3 DNA: TGTGCCTCGGGGGTCTCTGGAAACACCATATATTTT. The encoded protein is CASGVSGNTIYF. The V call is TRBV6-1, the J call TRBJ1-3; maybe TRBD1 (5 bases). This CDR3 spans 12 amino acids. Germline values: CDR1 MNHNS, CDR2 SASEGT. Trimming took 11 bases from V and 0 from J, leaving 8 bases between them.